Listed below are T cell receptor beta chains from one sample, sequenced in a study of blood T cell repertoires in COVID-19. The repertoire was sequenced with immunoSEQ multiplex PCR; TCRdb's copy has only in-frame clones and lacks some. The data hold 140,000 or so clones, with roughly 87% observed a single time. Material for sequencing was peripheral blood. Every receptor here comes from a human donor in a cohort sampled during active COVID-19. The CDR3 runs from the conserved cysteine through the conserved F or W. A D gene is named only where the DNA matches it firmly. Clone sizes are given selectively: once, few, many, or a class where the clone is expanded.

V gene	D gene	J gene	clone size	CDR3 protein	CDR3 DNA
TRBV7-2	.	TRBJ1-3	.	CASSSGGSGNTIYF	TGTGCCAGCAGCTCCGGGGGGTCTGGAAACACCATATATTTT
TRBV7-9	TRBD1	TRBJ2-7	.	CASSSWDSFHEQYF	TGTGCCAGCAGCTCCTGGGACAGTTTCCACGAGCAGTACTTC
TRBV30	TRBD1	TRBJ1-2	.	CAWIEGAVGYTF	TGTGCCTGGATAGAGGGGGCGGTGGGCTACACCTTC
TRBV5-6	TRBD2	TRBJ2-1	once	CASRTGLVSYNEQFF	TGTGCCAGCAGAACTGGACTAGTGTCCTACAATGAGCAGTTCTTC
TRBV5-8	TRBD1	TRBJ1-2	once	CASRVTGVAYGYTF	TGTGCCAGCAGGGTGACAGGGGTTGCCTATGGCTACACCTTC
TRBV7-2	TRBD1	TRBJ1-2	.	CASSFYRQGGGYTF	TGTGCCAGCAGCTTTTACCGACAGGGGGGTGGCTACACCTTC
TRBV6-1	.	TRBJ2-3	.	CASSEGPEAVDTQYF	TGTGCCAGCAGTGAAGGGCCCGAAGCGGTAGATACGCAGTATTTT
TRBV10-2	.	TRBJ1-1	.	CASRGLSEAFF	TGCGCCAGCAGGGGGCTTAGCGAAGCTTTCTTT
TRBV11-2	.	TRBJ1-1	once	CASSSTGLYLVSDTEAFF	TGTGCCAGCAGCTCCACCGGACTGTACCTAGTCAGTGACACTGAAGCTTTCTTT
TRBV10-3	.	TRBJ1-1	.	CAIRAGKMNTEAFF	TGTGCCATCCGCGCGGGAAAAATGAACACTGAAGCTTTCTTT
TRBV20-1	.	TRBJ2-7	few	CSASSGDEQYF	TGCAGTGCTAGCTCGGGTGACGAGCAGTACTTC
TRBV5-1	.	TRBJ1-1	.	CASSLPDVWTEAFF	TGCGCCAGCAGCTTGCCAGATGTGTGGACTGAAGCTTTCTTT
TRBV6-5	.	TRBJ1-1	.	CASRRPTGDTEAFF	TGTGCCAGCAGAAGGCCGACGGGGGACACTGAAGCTTTCTTT
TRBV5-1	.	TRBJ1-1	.	CASSFNRVGTEAFF	TGCGCCAGCAGCTTCAACAGGGTCGGCACTGAAGCTTTCTTT
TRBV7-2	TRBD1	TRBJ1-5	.	CASSLAGQGGQPQHF	TGTGCCAGCAGCTTAGCGGGACAGGGAGGCCAGCCCCAGCATTTT
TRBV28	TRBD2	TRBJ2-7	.	CASSLWASGRSEQYF	TGTGCCAGCAGTTTATGGGCTAGCGGGCGTTCCGAGCAGTACTTC
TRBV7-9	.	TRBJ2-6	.	CASSLADFAFGANVLTF	TGTGCCAGCAGCTTAGCGGACTTTGCCTTTGGGGCCAACGTCCTGACTTTC
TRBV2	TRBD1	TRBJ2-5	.	CASRVQGNQETQYF	TGTGCCAGCAGAGTACAGGGGAACCAAGAGACCCAGTACTTC
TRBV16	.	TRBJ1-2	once	CASSQTGPYGYTF	TGTGCCAGCAGTCAAACAGGGCCTTATGGCTACACCTTC
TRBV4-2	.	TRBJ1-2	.	CASSQDQGTGSDGYTF	TGTGCCAGCAGCCAAGATCAAGGGACTGGGTCGGATGGCTACACCTTC
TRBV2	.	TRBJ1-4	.	CASRGVRNEKLFF	TGTGCCAGCAGAGGAGTCCGTAATGAAAAACTGTTTTTT
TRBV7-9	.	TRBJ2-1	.	CASSSLQLNEQFF	TGTGCCAGCAGTTCACTCCAACTGAATGAGCAGTTCTTC
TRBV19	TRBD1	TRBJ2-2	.	CASSRTGYRGELFF	TGTGCCAGTAGTCGGACAGGGTATAGGGGGGAGCTGTTTTTT
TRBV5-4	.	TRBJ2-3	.	CASSLGKARTSTDTQYF	TGTGCCAGCAGCTTGGGGAAGGCTAGGACTAGCACAGATACGCAGTATTTT
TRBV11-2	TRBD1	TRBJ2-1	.	CASSSWTGIGDEQFF	TGTGCCAGCAGCTCTTGGACAGGGATTGGAGATGAGCAGTTCTTC
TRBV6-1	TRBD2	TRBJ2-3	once	CASSERWTRPSDTQYF	TGTGCCAGCAGTGAAAGATGGACTAGACCGTCAGATACGCAGTATTTT
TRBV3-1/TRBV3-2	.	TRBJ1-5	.	CASSLVWGRGNNQPQHF	TGTGCCAGCAGCCTAGTCTGGGGCAGGGGCAACAATCAGCCCCAGCATTTT
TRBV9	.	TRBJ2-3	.	CASSVSGTDTQYF	TGTGCCAGCAGCGTAAGCGGCACAGATACGCAGTATTTT
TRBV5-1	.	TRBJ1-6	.	CASSLEGGGSPLHF	TGCGCCAGCAGCTTGGAGGGCGGGGGTTCACCCCTCCACTTT
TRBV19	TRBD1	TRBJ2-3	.	CASSTDRATDTQYF	TGTGCCAGTAGTACCGACAGGGCGACAGATACGCAGTATTTT
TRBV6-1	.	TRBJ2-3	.	CASSERRRGPADTQYF	TGTGCCAGCAGTGAAAGGCGGCGGGGGCCAGCAGATACGCAGTATTTT
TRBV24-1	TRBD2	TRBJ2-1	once	CATSDQTSGGANEQFF	TGTGCCACCAGTGACCAGACTAGCGGGGGGGCAAATGAGCAGTTCTTC
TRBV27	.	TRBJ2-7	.	CASSDTGFAYEQYF	TGTGCCAGCAGTGATACAGGGTTCGCCTACGAGCAGTACTTC